This T cell receptor beta chain came from a study of Tregs in tolerant kidney transplant recipients. Study summary: The nonmyeloablative bone marrow transplants came from related graft donors, with transient mixed chimerism. General study points: Findings come from small patient numbers and require larger validation. Biological reproducibility was not directly addressed, but technical replication error appeared minimal.

Unmatched junction bases numbered 3, after V lost 5 bases and J lost 1 base. The length of the CDR3 is 14 residues. From germline, CDR1 is SNHLY and CDR2 FYNNEI. As regards this clone: Its antigen is unidentified. The read is 3 residues too short to cover the CDR3 end, so that end is filled in from the germline J gene.

The table came from immunoSEQ multiplex PCR; TCRdb's copy has only in-frame clones and leaves some out. This sample's table reports about 52,000 clones. The clonotype was recovered from a human donor who received a combined kidney and bone marrow transplant. The chain combines TRBV2 with TRBJ1-1; 8 positions agree with TRBD1. The sample was CD4+ T cells from blood, taken before the transplant. CDR3: CASSFDRGNTEAFF. CDR3 DNA (partial): TGTGCCAGCAGTTTCGACAGGGGGAACACTGAA.